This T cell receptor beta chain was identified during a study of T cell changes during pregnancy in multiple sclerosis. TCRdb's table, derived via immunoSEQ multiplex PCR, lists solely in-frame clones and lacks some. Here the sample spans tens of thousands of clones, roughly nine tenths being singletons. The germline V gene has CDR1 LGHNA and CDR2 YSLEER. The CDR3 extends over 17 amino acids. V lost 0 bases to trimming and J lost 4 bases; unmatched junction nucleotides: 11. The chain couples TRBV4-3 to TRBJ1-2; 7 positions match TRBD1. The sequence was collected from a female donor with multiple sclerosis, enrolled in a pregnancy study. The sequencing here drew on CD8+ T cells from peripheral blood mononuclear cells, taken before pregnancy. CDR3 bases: TGCGCCAGCAGCCAAGACCTAGACCAGGGGGTAATCTATGGCTACACCTTC. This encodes CASSQDLDQGVIYGYTF.